Sequencing of this T cell receptor beta chain was carried out in a study of graft-versus-host responses after intestinal transplantation. For the study at large: Following induction with anti-thymocyte globulin, all recipients were given tacrolimus and steroids for about three years.

Produced via immunoSEQ multiplex PCR; TCRdb's table is partial and in-frame only. In the table there are under 100,000 clones, around nine tenths of which are singletons. Notes on this clone: The sample contains more than one DNA sequence encoding this CDR3.

The CDR3 is 13 residues long. Trimming took off 0 bases at V and 1 base at J, with 4 bases between the two ends. In germline, CDR1 is SGHNT, CDR2 YYREEE (reference sequence). V usage is TRBV5-4 and J usage is TRBJ1-1; D remains unclear. The sample in question was PBMCs, obtained about 460 days after intestinal transplant. This receptor was identified in a human patient who received an intestinal transplant, so some T cells may come from the graft donor. CDR3 sequence: CASSLGGNTEAFF. The CDR3 nucleotides read TGTGCCAGCAGCTTGGGGGGGAACACTGAAGCTTTCTTT.